This T cell receptor beta chain was recorded in a study of blood T cell repertoires in COVID-19 (dated by TCRdb to 2019 to 2021). Background for the entire study: Collaborator samples came from the United States, Italy and Spain and covered acute and convalescent phases of COVID-19. The samples were drawn from two sources: the first 160 participants of the ongoing ImmuneRACE study, and fewer than 1,500 subjects contributed by 6 global collaborators. The dataset comprised deeply sampled blood TCRbeta repertoires from subjects exposed to, actively infected with, or recovered from COVID-19. The material from the prospective study consisted of cDNA or gDNA derived from T cells, B-cell-depleted T cells, or PBMCs. The sample metadata nearly always contained a de-identified subject ID, COVID-19 status, age in years and sex. Where available, HLA class I and class II types were taken from metadata supplied by the sample provider and were not determined by assay-based typing. The repertoires were made available in a free public database intended to serve as a resource for research on the immune response to SARS-CoV-2.

In the prospective study, participants were 18 to 89 years old, resided in around 25 geographic areas of the United States, and were enrolled through a virtual design. In the prospective study, cohorts were assigned on the basis of participant-reported clinical history obtained from a screening survey and a study questionnaire. Recovered participants in ImmuneRACE Cohort 3 were defined as having two consecutive negative NP/OP PCR tests, clearance from a healthcare professional, or resolution of symptoms. In the prospective study, mobile phlebotomists collected whole blood, serum and a nasopharyngeal or oropharyngeal swab from each participant. Over an approximately 2-month period, participants in the prospective study had the option of providing additional blood draws and questionnaires. Before DNA extraction, blood samples from the prospective study were shipped at room temperature or frozen.

The study at large found these results: The amount of clinical and demographic metadata varied by source and participant and was provided uncurated.

A note on this clone: Its specific antigen is unknown. Base qualities are missing; no much larger clone stands one base away.

TCRbeta CDR3 regions were amplified from genomic DNA by means of the immunoSEQ Assay, a bias-controlled multiplex PCR. Regarding the original processing steps: Within the assay, amplification of reference gene primers was used to estimate how many nucleated cells each sample contained. To quantify the absolute abundance of each unique TCRbeta CDR3 rearrangement, sequence reads were collapsed and filtered. For each sample, productive Simpson clonality was calculated as the square root of Simpson's diversity index across productive rearrangements. What TCRdb holds here is the immuneACCESS table cut down to in-frame rearrangements. Part of the clones is not present; checked against another copy, under half of the missing clones reflect an unresolved V gene, and the others are unexplained. V and J calls and clone size follow that table, whereas D and trimming were derived from the DNA. The sample includes 250,000 or so clones, with under 85% observed a single time. Around 1.8% of the sample rests with the top ten.

The CDR3 sequence holds 15 residues, the cysteine and phenylalanine included. CDR3 DNA is the only sequence kept; it has 45 bases, read in frame from the first base. CDR1 and CDR2, looked up from the germline V gene (reference sequence), are SEHNR and FQNEAQ. Germline trimming amounts to 6 bases on V and 2 bases on J, with 6 as the count of junction bases outside the gene matches. What was sequenced was PBMCs or T cells enriched from blood (not recorded which). The chain was built from TRBV7-9 and TRBJ2-5, and 10 junctional nucleotides match TRBD2. The sequence derives from a man between 60 and 70 years old who had recovered from COVID-19. The nucleotide sequence reads as follows: TGTGCCAGCAGTATAGCGGGGGGCCGACAAGAGACCCAGTACTTC. Its translation reads: CASSIAGGRQETQYF. When the CDR3 is completed using the reference TRBV7-9 and TRBJ2-5 genes on either side, the full variable domain is DTGVSQNPRHKITKRGQNVTFRCDPISEHNRLYWYRQTLGQGPEFLTYFQNEAQLEKSRLLSDRFSAERPKGSFSTLEIQRTEQGDSAMYLCASSIAGGRQETQYFGPGTRLLVL.